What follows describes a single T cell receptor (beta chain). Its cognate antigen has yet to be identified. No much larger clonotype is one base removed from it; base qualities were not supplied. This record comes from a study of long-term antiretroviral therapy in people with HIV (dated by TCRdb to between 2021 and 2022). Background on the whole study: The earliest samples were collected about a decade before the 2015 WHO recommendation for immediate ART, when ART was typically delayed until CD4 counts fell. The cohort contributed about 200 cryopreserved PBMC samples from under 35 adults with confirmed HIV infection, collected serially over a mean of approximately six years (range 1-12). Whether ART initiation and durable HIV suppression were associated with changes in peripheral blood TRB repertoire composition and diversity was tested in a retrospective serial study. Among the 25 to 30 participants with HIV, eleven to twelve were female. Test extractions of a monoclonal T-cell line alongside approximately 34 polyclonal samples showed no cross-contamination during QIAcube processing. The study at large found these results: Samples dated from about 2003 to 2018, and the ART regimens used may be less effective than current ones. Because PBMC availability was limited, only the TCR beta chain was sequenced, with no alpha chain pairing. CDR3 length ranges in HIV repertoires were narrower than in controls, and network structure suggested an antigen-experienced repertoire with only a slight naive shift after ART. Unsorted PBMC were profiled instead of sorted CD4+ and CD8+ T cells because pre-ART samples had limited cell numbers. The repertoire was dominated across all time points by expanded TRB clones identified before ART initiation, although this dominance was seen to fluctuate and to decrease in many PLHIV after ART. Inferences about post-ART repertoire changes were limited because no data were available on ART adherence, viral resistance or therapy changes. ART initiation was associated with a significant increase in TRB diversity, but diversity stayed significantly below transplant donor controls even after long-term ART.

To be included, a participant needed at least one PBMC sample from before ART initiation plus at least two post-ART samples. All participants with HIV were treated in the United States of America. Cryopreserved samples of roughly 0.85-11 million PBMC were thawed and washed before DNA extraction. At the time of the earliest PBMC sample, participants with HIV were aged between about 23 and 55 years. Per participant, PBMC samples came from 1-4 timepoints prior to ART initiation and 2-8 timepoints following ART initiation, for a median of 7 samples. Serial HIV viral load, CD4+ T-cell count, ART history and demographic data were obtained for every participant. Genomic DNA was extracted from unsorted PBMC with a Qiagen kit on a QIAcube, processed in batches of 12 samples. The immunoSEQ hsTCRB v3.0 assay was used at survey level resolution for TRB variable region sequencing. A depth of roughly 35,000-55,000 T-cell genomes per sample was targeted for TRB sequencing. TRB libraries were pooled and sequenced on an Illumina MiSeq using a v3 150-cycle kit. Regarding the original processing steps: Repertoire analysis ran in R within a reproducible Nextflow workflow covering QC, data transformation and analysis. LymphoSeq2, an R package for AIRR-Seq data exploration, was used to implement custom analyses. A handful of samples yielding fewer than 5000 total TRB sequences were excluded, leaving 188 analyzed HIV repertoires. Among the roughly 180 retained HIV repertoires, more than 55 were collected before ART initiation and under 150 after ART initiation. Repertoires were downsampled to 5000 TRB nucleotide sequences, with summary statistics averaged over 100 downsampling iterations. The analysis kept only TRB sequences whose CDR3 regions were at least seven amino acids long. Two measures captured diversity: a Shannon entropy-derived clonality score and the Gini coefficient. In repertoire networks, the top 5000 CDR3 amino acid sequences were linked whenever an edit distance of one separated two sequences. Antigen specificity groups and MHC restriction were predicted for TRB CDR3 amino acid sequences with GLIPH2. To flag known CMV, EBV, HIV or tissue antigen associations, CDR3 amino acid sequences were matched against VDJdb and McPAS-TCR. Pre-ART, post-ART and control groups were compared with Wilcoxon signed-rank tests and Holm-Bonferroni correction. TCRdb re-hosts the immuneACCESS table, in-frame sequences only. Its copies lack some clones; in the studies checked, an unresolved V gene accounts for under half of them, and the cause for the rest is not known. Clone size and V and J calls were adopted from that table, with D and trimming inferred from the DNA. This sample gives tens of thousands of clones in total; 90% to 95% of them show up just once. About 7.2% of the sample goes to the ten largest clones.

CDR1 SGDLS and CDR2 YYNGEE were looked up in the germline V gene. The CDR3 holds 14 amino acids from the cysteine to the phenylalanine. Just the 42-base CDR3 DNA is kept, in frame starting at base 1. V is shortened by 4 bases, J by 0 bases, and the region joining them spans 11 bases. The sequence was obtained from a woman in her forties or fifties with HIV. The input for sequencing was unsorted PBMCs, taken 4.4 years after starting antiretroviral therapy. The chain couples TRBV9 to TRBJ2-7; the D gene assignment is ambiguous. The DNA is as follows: TGTGCCAGCAGCCTTCAGGCCGGCTCCTACGAGCAGTACTTC. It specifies CASSLQAGSYEQYF.